Listed below are T cell receptor beta chains from one sample, sequenced in a study of OX40 agonist ivuxolimab in advanced cancers. Clones were read by immunoSEQ multiplex PCR, and TCRdb kept only the in-frame ones, dropping some. The sample lists 100,000 or so clones; approximately 91% were seen once. This material consisted of CD4+ or CD8+ T cells sorted from blood, taken in a trial of the OX40 agonist ivuxolimab. The source of these receptors is an adult with an advanced solid tumor such as melanoma, head and neck, liver or kidney cancer. Each CDR3 is given with its conserved first and last residue.

V gene	J gene	CDR3 protein
TRBV10-3	TRBJ2-5	CAIGGQTQETQYF
TRBV5-4	TRBJ2-5	CASSLGLAGNQETQYF
TRBV7-2	TRBJ1-6	CASSLLFSPLHF
TRBV7-8	TRBJ2-1	CASSLIGLAGNEQFF
TRBV30	TRBJ2-1	CAFGTTLSYNEQFF
TRBV30	TRBJ2-3	CAWRKDSWDTQYF
TRBV27	TRBJ2-3	CASSPGASRTDTQYF
TRBV27	TRBJ2-7	CASSFFHRTTSEQYF
TRBV9	TRBJ1-5	CASSVGPSNQPQHF
TRBV6-1	TRBJ2-5	CASSINRGGQETQYF
TRBV6-5	TRBJ2-6	CASSYSGGSGANVLTF
TRBV11-3	TRBJ2-1	CASSRISGQGNEQFF
TRBV6-1	TRBJ1-2	CASSEVVYGYTF
TRBV9	TRBJ2-1	CASSPGQGSNEQFF
TRBV5-4	TRBJ2-7	CASSRALGDYEQYF
TRBV19	TRBJ2-7	CATSLRQGAREQYF
TRBV7-9	TRBJ2-5	CASSLLGQGQETQYF
TRBV11-2	TRBJ1-4	CASSAGGGEKLFF
TRBV7-2	TRBJ2-7	CASSLAGKYEQYF
TRBV5-1	TRBJ1-4	CASSGGQGTTNEKLFF
TRBV19	TRBJ2-1	CASSIVIGNEQFF
TRBV5-1	TRBJ2-3	CASSPGLAGGPDTQYF
TRBV19	TRBJ2-7	CASSIDSGGTPYEQYF
TRBV28	TRBJ1-3	CASSLSGGGARNTIYF
TRBV28	TRBJ2-4	CASSLSGGVNIQYF
TRBV7-9	TRBJ1-1	CASSFTGTEAFF
TRBV5-1	TRBJ1-2	CASSSRDGGIYGYTF
TRBV15	TRBJ1-5	CATSRSRTGDSNQPQHF
TRBV30	TRBJ2-7	CAWSVNSYEQYF
TRBV5-4	TRBJ1-2	CASSQRDSGYTF
TRBV6-1	TRBJ1-6	CASSEGRSLRSPLHF
TRBV5-1	TRBJ2-2	CASSLGQGDTGELFF
TRBV10-3	TRBJ1-5	CAISESEGIGQPQHF
TRBV7-2	TRBJ2-1	CASSLAGNNEQFF
TRBV6-6	TRBJ1-3	CASSSRWRTSGNTIYF
TRBV6-5	TRBJ2-2	CATKGLAGDTGELFF
TRBV19	TRBJ2-2	CASSIGVSYTGELFF
TRBV27	TRBJ2-7	CASSSRQGLSYEQYF
TRBV5-1	TRBJ2-5	CASSLRPAGETQYF
TRBV7-2	TRBJ2-1	CASSLLNEQFF